The rows below give T cell receptor beta chains drawn from one sample of a study of cytomegalovirus exposure and HLA in healthy donors. Generated by immunoSEQ multiplex PCR, the TCRdb table keeps only in-frame clones and is missing some. Of fewer than 150,000 clones listed, about 87% are singletons. Source material: PBMCs. These receptors came from a man aged 18 to 35 in good health and CMV-seronegative. The CDR3 runs from the conserved cysteine through the conserved F or W. The D gene is left open where the match is weak. A clone size is listed for some rows: how often the clone was seen (once, few, many), or a class if it is expanded.

V gene,J gene,CDR3 length,clone size,D gene,CDR3 DNA,CDR3 protein
TRBV18,TRBJ2-7,18,-,TRBD1,TGTGCCAGCTCACCATCTCAAATGGGGACAGGGGTAACCTACGAGCAGTACTTC,CASSPSQMGTGVTYEQYF
TRBV10-3,TRBJ1-1,16,few,-,TGTGCCATCAGTGAGTCTTGGCAGACTATGAACACTGAAGCTTTCTTT,CAISESWQTMNTEAFF
TRBV28,TRBJ1-1,14,-,-,TGTGCCAGCAGTCAGGCGGGTTTTGACACTGAAGCTTTCTTT,CASSQAGFDTEAFF
TRBV4-3,TRBJ2-3,15,-,-,TGCGCCAGCAGCCAAGATCGCCAGAGCACAGATACGCAGTATTTT,CASSQDRQSTDTQYF
TRBV4-3,TRBJ1-3,15,-,TRBD1,TGCGCCAGCAGCCCTTGGTCCGGACAGGGGTACACCATATATTTT,CASSPWSGQGYTIYF
TRBV4-3,TRBJ2-7,13,-,-,TGCGCCAGCAGCCAAGTAGGAGACGACGAGCAGTACTTC,CASSQVGDDEQYF
TRBV18,TRBJ2-2,15,-,-,TGTGCCAGCTCATGGATAGCGGAAACCACCGGGGAGCTGTTTTTT,CASSWIAETTGELFF
TRBV2,TRBJ1-2,14,-,TRBD1,TGTGCCAGCACGTTACCGGGACAGGGTTACGGCTACACCTTC,CASTLPGQGYGYTF
TRBV10-3,TRBJ2-7,13,-,-,TGTGCCATCAGTGAGTTGCAGGGTTACGAGCAGTACTTC,CAISELQGYEQYF
TRBV7-9,TRBJ2-5,13,-,-,TGTGCCAGCAGCTTAGGACATATGGAGACCCAGTACTTC,CASSLGHMETQYF
TRBV4-1,TRBJ1-1,17,-,-,TGCGCCAGCAGCCAAGATGAGAGACAGGAGGATAACACTGAAGCTTTCTTT,CASSQDERQEDNTEAFF
TRBV5-4,TRBJ2-3,13,-,-,TGTGCCAGCAGCCTCAGTCGGGCAGATACGCAGTATTTT,CASSLSRADTQYF
TRBV4-2,TRBJ2-7,15,few,-,TGTGCCAGCAGCCAAGATCTGGAGGCATCCTACGAGCAGTACTTC,CASSQDLEASYEQYF
TRBV5-4,TRBJ2-1,15,-,-,TGTGCCAGCAGCCCGACGGGGGTTCGGAACAATGAGCAGTTCTTC,CASSPTGVRNNEQFF
TRBV7-9,TRBJ1-2,15,-,-,TGTGCCAGCAGCTTAGGGGTTGGAGGGCCCTATGGCTACACCTTC,CASSLGVGGPYGYTF
TRBV19,TRBJ1-2,15,few,TRBD1,TGTGCCAGTAGTATAGGGAACGACAGGGCGCAGGGCTACACCTTC,CASSIGNDRAQGYTF
TRBV27,TRBJ2-3,14,-,-,TGTGCCAGCAGTTCCCCGCCAGGCACAGATACGCAGTATTTT,CASSSPPGTDTQYF
TRBV7-8,TRBJ1-5,16,-,TRBD1,TGTGCCAGCAGCATCGGGACAGGGTGGAGCAATCAGCCCCAGCATTTT,CASSIGTGWSNQPQHF
TRBV19,TRBJ1-6,14,once,-,TGTGCCAGCAAGACTGACAGGAACAATTCACCCCTCCACTTT,CASKTDRNNSPLHF
TRBV28,TRBJ2-3,12,-,TRBD2,TGTGCCAGCCGAGCCGGGGGGGATACGCAGTATTTT,CASRAGGDTQYF
TRBV6-1,TRBJ1-2,13,few,-,TGTGCCAGCTGTGAAATGCTAGGGGATGGCTACACCTTC,CASCEMLGDGYTF
TRBV2,TRBJ2-5,14,once,-,TGTGCCAGCAGTAGAACAGAGTTCCAAGAGACCCAGTACTTC,CASSRTEFQETQYF
TRBV18,TRBJ2-3,17,once,TRBD2,TGTGCCAGCTCACCAGCCTCTAGCGGGGGTTACACAGATACGCAGTATTTT,CASSPASSGGYTDTQYF
TRBV5-5,TRBJ1-6,14,-,TRBD1,TGTGCCAGCAGCTTCCGGGACAGCCATTCACCCCTCCACTTT,CASSFRDSHSPLHF
TRBV25-1,TRBJ1-1,12,-,TRBD1,TGTGCCAGCTCAGGGGGTTACACTGAAGCTTTCTTT,CASSGGYTEAFF
TRBV5-6,TRBJ1-3,16,-,-,TGTGCCAGCAGCTTTCGTGGGGGGAGCTCTGGAAACACCATATATTTT,CASSFRGGSSGNTIYF
TRBV10-3,TRBJ2-2,14,-,TRBD1,TGTGCCATCAGTGCAGGGGGCGACACCGGGGAGCTGTTTTTT,CAISAGGDTGELFF
TRBV30,TRBJ1-2,14,-,-,TGTGCCTGGAGCGTCCGAGGGCCCGGGCGTGGCTACACCTTC,CAWSVRGPGRGYTF
TRBV5-4,TRBJ2-7,15,-,TRBD1,TGTGCCAGCAGCGGACGGACAGGGGGCCTCTACGAGCAGTACTTC,CASSGRTGGLYEQYF
TRBV10-2,TRBJ1-1,16,-,TRBD1,TGCGCCAGCCGAAAAGGGACAGGGGGCAAGAACACTGAAGCTTTCTTT,CASRKGTGGKNTEAFF
TRBV28,TRBJ1-6,16,-,-,TGTGCCAGCAGCTTACAGGTCCTCTCCTATAATTCACCCCTCCACTTT,CASSLQVLSYNSPLHF
TRBV9,TRBJ1-3,17,-,-,TGTGCCAGCAGCGGACGAGACGGTCCGGGGTCTGGAAACACCATATATTTT,CASSGRDGPGSGNTIYF
TRBV5-1,TRBJ1-1,14,-,-,TGCGCCAGCCATGCGGGCAGAACAAACACTGAAGCTTTCTTT,CASHAGRTNTEAFF